This entry concerns a single T cell receptor beta chain. No antigen is known for it. Generated by immunoSEQ multiplex PCR, the TCRdb table keeps only in-frame clones and is missing some. The table shows approximately 1.9 million clones, with about 93% occurring only once. Looked up from germline, CDR1 is SGHAT and CDR2 is FQNNGV. CDR3 length: 13 amino acids. Trimming left V 6 bases short and J 0 bases short, with 7 bases between. The record originates from a study of shared clonotypes between healthy human individuals. Only CD45RO-negative cells positively selected for CCR7 counted as naive CD8 cells, so terminally differentiated effector memory CD45RA+ cells were excluded. Regarding the study as a whole: Larger estimated richness was generally seen in naive subsets than in memory subsets. Sampling used blood alone; tissue repertoires probably differ.

What was sequenced was naive CD8+ T cells from PBMCs. The sequence was collected from a man aged 18 to 30 in good health. Some clones in this sample may be carry-over from other donors' samples. V is TRBV11-2 and J is TRBJ2-3; no reliable D call. CDR3 nucleotides: TGTGCCAGCAGTTTCAGTAGCACAGATACGCAGTATTTT. Translating it yields CASSFSSTDTQYF.